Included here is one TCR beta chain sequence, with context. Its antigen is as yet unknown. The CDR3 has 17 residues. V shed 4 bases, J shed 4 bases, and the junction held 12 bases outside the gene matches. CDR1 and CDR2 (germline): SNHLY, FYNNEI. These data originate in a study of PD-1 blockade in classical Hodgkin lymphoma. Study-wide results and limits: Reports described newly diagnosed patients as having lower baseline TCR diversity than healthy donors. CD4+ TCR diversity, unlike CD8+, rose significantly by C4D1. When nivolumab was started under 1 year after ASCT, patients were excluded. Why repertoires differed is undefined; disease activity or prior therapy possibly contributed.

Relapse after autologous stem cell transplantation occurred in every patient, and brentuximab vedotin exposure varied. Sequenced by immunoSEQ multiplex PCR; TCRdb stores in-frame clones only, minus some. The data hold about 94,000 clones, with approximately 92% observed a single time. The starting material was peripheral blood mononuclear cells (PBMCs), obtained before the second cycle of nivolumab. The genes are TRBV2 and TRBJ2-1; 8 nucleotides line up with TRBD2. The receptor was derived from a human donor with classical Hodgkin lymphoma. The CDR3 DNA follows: TGTGCCAGCAGTGTTGTCGGGACTAGTCTTCTTTACAATGAGCAGTTCTTC. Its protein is CASSVVGTSLLYNEQFF.